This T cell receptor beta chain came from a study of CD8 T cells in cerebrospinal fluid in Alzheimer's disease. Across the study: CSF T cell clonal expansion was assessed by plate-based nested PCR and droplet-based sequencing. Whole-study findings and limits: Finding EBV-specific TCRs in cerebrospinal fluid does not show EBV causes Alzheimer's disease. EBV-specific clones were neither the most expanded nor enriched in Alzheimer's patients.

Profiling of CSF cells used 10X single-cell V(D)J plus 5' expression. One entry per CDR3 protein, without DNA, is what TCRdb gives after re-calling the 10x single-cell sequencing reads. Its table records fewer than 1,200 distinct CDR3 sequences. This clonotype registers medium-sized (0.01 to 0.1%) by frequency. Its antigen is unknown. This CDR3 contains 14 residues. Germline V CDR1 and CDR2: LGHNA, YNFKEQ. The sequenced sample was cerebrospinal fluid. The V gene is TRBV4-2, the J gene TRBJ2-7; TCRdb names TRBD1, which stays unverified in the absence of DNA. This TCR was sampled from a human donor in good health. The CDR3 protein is CASSQDGGLDEQYF.